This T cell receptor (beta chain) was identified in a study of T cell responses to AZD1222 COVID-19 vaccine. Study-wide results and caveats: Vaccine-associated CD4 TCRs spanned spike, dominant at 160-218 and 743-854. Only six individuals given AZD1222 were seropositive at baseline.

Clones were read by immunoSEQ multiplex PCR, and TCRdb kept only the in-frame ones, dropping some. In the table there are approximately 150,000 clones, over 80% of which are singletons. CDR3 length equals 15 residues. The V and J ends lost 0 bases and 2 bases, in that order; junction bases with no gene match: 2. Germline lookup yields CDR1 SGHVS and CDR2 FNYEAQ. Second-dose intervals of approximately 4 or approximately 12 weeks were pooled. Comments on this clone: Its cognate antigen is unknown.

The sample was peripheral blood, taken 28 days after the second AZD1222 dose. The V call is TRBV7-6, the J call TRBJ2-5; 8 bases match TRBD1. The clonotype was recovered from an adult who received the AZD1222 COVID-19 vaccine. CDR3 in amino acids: CASSLAGQAQETQYF. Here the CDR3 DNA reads TGTGCCAGCAGCTTAGCGGGACAGGCGCAAGAGACCCAGTACTTC.